The clone carrying this TCR beta chain has a handful of counts. Its antigen is currently unknown. The sample belongs to a study of T-cell reconstitution after alpha-beta-depleted transplantation in children. The TCRbeta library was prepared with unique molecular identifiers. TCRdb called the PCR reads again in MiXCR, with one record for every CDR3 protein. Among approximately 400,000 distinct CDR3 sequences listed, around 15% were seen once. This CDR3 has 16 residues. V was shortened by 2 bases and J by 2 bases, with 10 bases between the two germline ends. CDR1 is MNHEY and CDR2 is SVGAGI in the germline V gene. Study-wide results and caveats: A year had passed since transplant, and T-cell counts and diversity by then came mostly from newly produced T cells.

This TCR was sampled from a boy less than two years old who had a stem cell transplant for Wiskott-Aldrich syndrome, so the T cells may come from the graft donor. The sample was PBMCs, mostly from graft donor cells, taken 360 days after TCRalphabeta/CD19-depleted stem cell transplant. The genes are TRBV6-5 and TRBJ2-6; possibly TRBD2 for D (6 bases). The CDR3 DNA reads as TGTGCCAGCAGTTACGGGGGGAGCCCTGGGGCCAACGTCCTGACTTTC. It is translated as CASSYGGSPGANVLTF.